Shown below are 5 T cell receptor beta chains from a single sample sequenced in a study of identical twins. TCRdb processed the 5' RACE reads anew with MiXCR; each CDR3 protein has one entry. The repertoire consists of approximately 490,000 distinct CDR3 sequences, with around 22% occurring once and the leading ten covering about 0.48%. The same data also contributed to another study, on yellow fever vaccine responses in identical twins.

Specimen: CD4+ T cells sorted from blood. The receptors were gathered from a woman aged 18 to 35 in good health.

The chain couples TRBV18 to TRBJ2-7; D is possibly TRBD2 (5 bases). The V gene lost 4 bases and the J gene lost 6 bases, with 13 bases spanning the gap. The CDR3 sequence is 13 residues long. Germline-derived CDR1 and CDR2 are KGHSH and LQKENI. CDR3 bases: TGTGCCAGCTCACAGGGTCCCCGGGGCGAGCAGTACTTC. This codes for CASSQGPRGEQYF. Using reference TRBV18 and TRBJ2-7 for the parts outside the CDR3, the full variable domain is NAGVMQNPRHLVRRRGQEARLRCSPMKGHSHVYWYRQLPEEGLKFMVYLQKENIIDESGMPKERFSAEFPKEGPSILRIQQVVRGDSAAYFCASSQGPRGEQYFGPGTRLTVT.

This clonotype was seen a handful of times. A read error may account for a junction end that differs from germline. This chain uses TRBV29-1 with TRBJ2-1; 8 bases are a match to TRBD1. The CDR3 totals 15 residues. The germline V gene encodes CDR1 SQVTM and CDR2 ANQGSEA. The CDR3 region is CSVVSSGGSDNEQFF. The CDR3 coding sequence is TGCAGCGTTGTTTCCTCAGGGGGCTCCGACAATGAGCAGTTCTTC.

The chain's CDR3 is CASSRTPWTEAFF. In DNA form, the CDR3 reads TGTGCCAGCAGTCGAACCCCGTGGACTGAAGCTTTCTTT. The chain is built from TRBV6-1 and TRBJ1-1; D ambiguous. Germline loops: CDR1 MNHNS, CDR2 SASEGT. The CDR3 contains 13 residues. The germline V and J ends were trimmed by 5 bases and 5 bases, with 12 bases remaining between them.

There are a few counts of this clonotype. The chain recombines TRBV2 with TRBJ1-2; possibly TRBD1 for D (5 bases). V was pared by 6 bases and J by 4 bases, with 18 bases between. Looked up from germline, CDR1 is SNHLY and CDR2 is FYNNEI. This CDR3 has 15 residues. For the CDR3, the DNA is TGTGCCAGCAGGTCCCAGGGCCAACTTTCCTATGGCTACACCTTC. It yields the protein CASRSQGQLSYGYTF.

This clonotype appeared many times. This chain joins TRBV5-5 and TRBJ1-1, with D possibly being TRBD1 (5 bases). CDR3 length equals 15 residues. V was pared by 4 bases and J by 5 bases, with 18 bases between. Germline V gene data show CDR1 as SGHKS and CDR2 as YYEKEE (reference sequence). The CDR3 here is CASSRTGTEQTEAFF. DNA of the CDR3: TGTGCCAGCAGCCGAACCGGGACTGAACAAACTGAAGCTTTCTTT.